This TCR beta chain comes out of a study of breast tumors, draining lymph nodes, adjacent tissues. General observations from the study: Tumor and nontumor repertoires were significantly more similar in luminal-like than in basal-like breast cancer.

The CDR3 runs to 13 residues. The germline V and J ends were trimmed by 5 bases and 5 bases, with 12 bases remaining between them. Looked up from germline, CDR1 is MNHEY and CDR2 is SVGAGI. The lymph nodes were axillary draining lymph nodes from breast cancer patients. For this clonotype: Its specificity is unknown.

TCRdb re-derived calls from the multiplex PCR reads in MiXCR, one entry per CDR3 protein. The sample lists some 130,000 distinct CDR3 sequences, 15% to 20% seen once, with about 3.5% in the top ten. The chain carries TRBV6-5 and TRBJ2-5; no firm D call. This TCR was sampled from a female donor with breast cancer. Some clones in this sample may be carry-over from other donors' samples. Source material: axillary lymph node tissue. CDR3: CASSNRVEETQYF. The CDR3 region has the DNA TGTGCCAGCAGTAACCGGGTGGAGGAGACCCAGTACTTC.